What follows describes a single TCR beta chain. This specimen comes from a study of blood T cell repertoires in COVID-19. Study background: COVID-19 samples collected from the United States, Italy and Spain covered acute and convalescent phases.

CDR1 and CDR2 (germline): SGHVS, FNYEAQ. The CDR3 runs 13 residues. V lost 1 base to trimming and J lost 4 bases, with 5 bases between them. Enrolled through a virtual design, the participants were between about 18 and 89 years of age and came from about two dozen US areas. Researchers sorted participants into cohorts using their self-reported clinical history. In the source study's methods: Amplification with reference gene primers provided the estimates of nucleated cell counts. Using immunoSEQ multiplex PCR, the repertoire was profiled, and TCRdb retains in-frame clones only, with some absent. D and trimming come from the DNA, and the V and J calls and clone size come from that table. Of 150,000 to 200,000 clones in the sample, over 75% were seen once.

What was sequenced was PBMCs or T cells enriched from blood (not recorded which). The chain uses TRBV7-6 and TRBJ1-3; the D is unclear. This receptor was obtained from a middle-aged man who had recovered from COVID-19. The CDR3 here is CASSLDLGNTIYF. The CDR3 nucleotides read TGTGCCAGCAGCTTAGATCTCGGAAACACCATATATTTT. The full variable domain, in which reference TRBV7-6 and TRBJ1-3 provide the parts outside the CDR3, is GAGVSQSPRYKVTKRGQDVALRCDPISGHVSLYWYRQALGQGPEFLTYFNYEAQQDKSGLPNDRFSAERPEGSISTLTIQRTEQRDSAMYRCASSLDLGNTIYFGEGSWLTVV.